This is a list of T cell receptor beta chains from one sample in a study of shared clonotypes between healthy human individuals. Assay used: immunoSEQ multiplex PCR; TCRdb lists only in-frame clones, some missing. Of roughly 1,100,000 clones in the sample, roughly 80% are singletons; the top ten hold about 1.5%. The sequencing sample was made of memory CD4+ T cells sorted from blood. The source of these receptors is a man aged 18 to 30 in good health. CDR3s leave out the opening cysteine and the closing phenylalanine or tryptophan.

cdr3_length,j_call,v_call,cdr3_aa
12,TRBJ1-1,TRBV7-9,ASSLGDRGTGAF
15,TRBJ2-1,TRBV18,ASSPYPTGGTYNEQF
13,TRBJ2-2,TRBV9,ASSVADRATGELF
12,TRBJ2-1,TRBV23-1,ASSQNRVRNEQF
14,TRBJ2-3,TRBV7-2,ASSLAGSGRSDTQY
13,TRBJ1-2,TRBV5-1,ASSLEGIAGYGYT
13,TRBJ2-3,TRBV10-3,AISDPLLSTDTQY
13,TRBJ2-5,TRBV6-1,ASTTGTVGQETQY
13,TRBJ1-6,TRBV9,ASSTGTGFNSPLH
10,TRBJ1-2,TRBV5-6,ASSLAGYGYT
11,TRBJ1-6,TRBV6-1,ASSDFRNSPLH
14,TRBJ2-7,TRBV4-1,ASSQGGLSRDYEQY
12,TRBJ2-1,TRBV7-2,ASSTGQAYNEQF
14,TRBJ2-1,TRBV15,ATSREKGLVRNEQF
11,TRBJ2-7,TRBV5-3,ARSTRTRYEQY
13,TRBJ2-5,TRBV7-2,ASSGLAGGQETQY
13,TRBJ2-7,TRBV5-1,ASSLDRREGGEQY
14,TRBJ1-1,TRBV5-1,ASSLNLGGRNTEAF
12,TRBJ1-5,TRBV6-1,ASSGQGGNQPQH
13,TRBJ2-3,TRBV30,AWGMIRGSTDTQY
16,TRBJ2-2,TRBV30,AWSPSGGLAGDTGELF
15,TRBJ1-1,TRBV18,ASSPPGRKDLNTEAF
15,TRBJ2-3,TRBV19,ASSIGRGWGPTDTQY
13,TRBJ2-1,TRBV30,AWSQTSGAYNEQF
13,TRBJ1-4,TRBV11-1,ASSLAPTTNEKLF
13,TRBJ1-4,TRBV6-5,ASRRQVSTNEKLF
10,TRBJ2-1,TRBV29-1,SGQREFHEQF
14,TRBJ2-2,TRBV5-6,ASSLLAGVHTGELF
12,TRBJ2-3,TRBV9,ASSVGGTKDTQY
15,TRBJ2-1,TRBV5-1,ASSLEIAGSSYNEQF
12,TRBJ2-3,TRBV2,ASSSSGSTDTQY
12,TRBJ1-2,TRBV1,TSSQDQQDYGYT
13,TRBJ2-5,TRBV14,ASSHPTGGQETQY
13,TRBJ2-1,TRBV11-2,ASSQATITYNEQF
14,TRBJ2-5,TRBV2,ASSEGWLRYQETQY
13,TRBJ2-5,TRBV11-2,ASSSRGGLQETQY
13,TRBJ1-1,TRBV11-2,ASSLVRGKGTEAF
12,TRBJ1-5,TRBV5-4,ASSNGGSNQPQH
13,TRBJ2-2,TRBV19,ASSKDRGRAGELF
13,TRBJ2-1,TRBV11-3,ASSPGGGPYNEQF
8,TRBJ2-1,TRBV5-8,ASSLDRKF
16,TRBJ2-7,TRBV12-5,ASGPGTSGRLGSYEQY
12,TRBJ1-2,TRBV14,ASSHGDGIYGYT
10,TRBJ1-1,TRBV7-9,ASSYMNTEAF
11,TRBJ2-7,TRBV5-1,ATARDNSYEQY